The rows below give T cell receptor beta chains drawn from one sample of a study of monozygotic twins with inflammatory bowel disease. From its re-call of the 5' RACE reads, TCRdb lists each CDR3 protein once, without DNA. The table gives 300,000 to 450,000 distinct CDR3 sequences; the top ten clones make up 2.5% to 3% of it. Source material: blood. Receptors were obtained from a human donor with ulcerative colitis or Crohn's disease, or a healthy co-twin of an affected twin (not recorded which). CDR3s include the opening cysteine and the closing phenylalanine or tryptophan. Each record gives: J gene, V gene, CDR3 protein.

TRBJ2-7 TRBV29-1 CSVEYRGDLPYEQYF
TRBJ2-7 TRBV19 CASSINTGTPYEQYF
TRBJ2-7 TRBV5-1 CASSSPGHRSYEQYF
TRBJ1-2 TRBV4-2 CASSQEAGYGYTF
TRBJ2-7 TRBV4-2 CASRPSTSGSPYEQYF
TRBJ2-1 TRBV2 CASSEEVSYNEQFF
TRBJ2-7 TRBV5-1 CASSLDLNSYEQYF
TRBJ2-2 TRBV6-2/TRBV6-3 CASYRTGELFF
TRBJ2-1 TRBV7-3 CASSLNPRNEQFF
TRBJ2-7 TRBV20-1 CSAREDRVYEQYF
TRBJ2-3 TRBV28 CASSLLGRLAGGTDTQYF
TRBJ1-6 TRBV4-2 CASSQDGEDSPLHF
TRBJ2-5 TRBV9 CASSERGFQETQYF
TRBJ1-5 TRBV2 CASRYHTNSNQPQHF
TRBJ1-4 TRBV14 CASSQDVGATNEKLFF
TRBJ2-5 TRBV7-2 CASSRLGGGDQETQYF
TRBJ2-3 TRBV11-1 CASSLARTSGGPTDTQYF
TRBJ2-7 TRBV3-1 CASSQLGKGYEQYF
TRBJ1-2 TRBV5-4 CASSSGTDVLANYGYTF
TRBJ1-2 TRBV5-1 CASSEGQNNYGYTF
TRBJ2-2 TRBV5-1 CASSPGQGLTGELFF
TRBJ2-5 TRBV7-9 CASSLEDYQETQYF